This T cell receptor beta chain stems from a study of T cell repertoires in cytomegalovirus infection. One entry per CDR3 protein, called by TCRdb with MiXCR from the reads. The sample gives over 150,000 distinct CDR3 sequences, 15% to 20% of which show up once; less than 3.5% is in the top ten. The CDR3 contains 16 residues. Germline values: CDR1 DFQATT, CDR2 SNEGSKA (reference sequence). The trim removed 5 bases at V and 2 bases at J, leaving 9 bases unmatched. The sequencing input was PBMCs. The chain combines TRBV20-1 with TRBJ1-2; TRBD1 agrees at 12 bases. The TCR comes from a human donor in good health (CMV status not recorded). Some clones in this sample may be carry-over from other donors' samples. CDR3 amino acids: CSAPLLGTGGNYGYTF. The CDR3 coding sequence is TGCAGTGCTCCTCTTCTCGGGACAGGGGGCAACTATGGCTACACCTTC.